One T cell receptor beta chain is described in this entry. The target antigen is unknown. The V gene's germline CDR1 is MNHEY and CDR2 SMNVEV (reference sequence). This CDR3 comprises 15 residues. After removal of 8 bases from V and 2 bases from J, the junction contained 8 bases not matched to a gene. These data are taken from a study of beta chain features in type 1 diabetes. Of the isolated RNA, all was reverse transcribed, and so the sequenced material was expressed TCRB transcripts. The method was immunoSEQ multiplex PCR; TCRdb's version includes in-frame clones alone and lacks a portion of them. This repertoire shows 300,000 to 400,000 clones, 8% found once; its top ten account for 0.44%. A single heparinised draw of approximately 110 mL on average was taken per donor. Study observations and caveats: PCR might favor shorter templates, equally in patients and controls. In type 1 diabetes patients, VDJ junctions had fewer insertions; deletions at these junctions were more frequent. Here, the possible influence of HLA type (on TCRB rearrangement) remained unresolved.

The sequencing sample was made of central memory CD4+ T cells from blood. The clonotype was recovered from a young woman in good health. This sequence joins TRBV27 and TRBJ2-1; 8 bases match TRBD2. The CDR3 loop is CASDTLAGTYNEQFF. The CDR3 coding sequence is TGTGCCAGCGACACGTTAGCGGGAACCTACAATGAGCAGTTCTTC.